This TCR beta chain derives from a study of blood T cell repertoires in COVID-19. For the study at large: Acute-phase and convalescent COVID-19 samples originated in the United States, Italy and Spain. The cDNA or gDNA used as material had been derived from T cells, B-cell-depleted T cells, or PBMCs.

Trimming stripped 2 bases from V and 2 bases from J, with 13 bases between. CDR1 is MNHEY and CDR2 is SVGAGI in the germline V gene. The CDR3 runs to 15 residues. In the original workflow: The assay estimated nucleated cells by amplifying reference gene primers. Measured with immunoSEQ multiplex PCR; TCRdb has only the in-frame clones, and not every one. Clone size and the V and J calls come from that table; the DNA yielded D and trimming. In the table there are under 250,000 clones, 75% to 90% of which are singletons. The gene calls are TRBV6-5 and TRBJ2-7, with unresolved D. The TCR originated in a man in his sixties who had recovered from COVID-19. Sequenced material: peripheral blood. The DNA for the CDR3 is TGTGCCAGCAGTTACCTCCCTCAACCGGCCTACGAGCAGTACTTC. Translating it yields CASSYLPQPAYEQYF.